Listed here are 13 T cell receptor beta chains from one sample, sequenced in a study of neoadjuvant nivolumab and ipilimumab in lung cancer. Clones were read by immunoSEQ multiplex PCR, and TCRdb kept only the in-frame ones, dropping some. The table shows 20,000 to 25,000 clones, with about four fifths occurring only once. The source was peripheral blood, collected before neoadjuvant nivolumab, alone or with ipilimumab. The receptors originated from an adult with non-small cell lung cancer.

The V and J genes are TRBV9 and TRBJ2-7; D may be TRBD2 (6 bases). The CDR3 runs to 14 residues. Germline CDR1 SGDLS, CDR2 YYNGEE. V was pared by 7 bases and J by 2 bases, with 16 bases between. CDR3 coding DNA: TGTGCCAGCTCGGAGGGCGGGAACACCTACGAGCAGTACTTC. Translation gives CASSEGGNTYEQYF.

This clone was recorded a few times. The chain carries TRBV4-2 and TRBJ1-4; D perhaps matches TRBD1 (6 bases). The CDR3 runs to 15 residues. Per the germline V gene, CDR1 is LGHNA and CDR2 is YNFKEQ. The germline V and J ends were trimmed by 0 bases and 8 bases, with 13 bases remaining between them. Written as DNA, the CDR3 is TGTGCCAGCAGCCAAGAGTACGGGGGCCAAGAAAAACTGTTTTTT. Protein product: CASSQEYGGQEKLFF.

This clone was seen a few times. The chain joins TRBV15 to TRBJ1-2; TRBD1 matches 11 bases. The germline V gene encodes CDR1 LNHNV and CDR2 YYDKDF (reference sequence). The CDR3 is 17 residues long. The J segment lost 4 bases and the V segment lost 0 bases, leaving 7 bases of the junction unmatched. CDR3 sequence: CATSRDLAGTGGYGYTF. The CDR3 bases are TGTGCCACCAGCAGAGATCTTGCAGGGACAGGGGGCTATGGCTACACCTTC.

The chain has TRBV27 and TRBJ2-7, with 7 positions matching TRBD1. The V and J ends lost 6 bases and 1 base, in that order; junction bases with no gene match: 6. CDR1 is MNHEY, CDR2 SMNVEV, per germline (reference sequence). The CDR3 runs 14 residues. The CDR3 is CASRAGTASYEQYF. Written as DNA, the CDR3 is TGTGCCAGCAGGGCCGGGACAGCGTCCTACGAGCAGTACTTC.

With respect to this clone: A far larger clone is off by one base, so a read error is likely. J is TRBJ2-7 and V is TRBV5-1, with TRBD2 identical over 7 bases. This CDR3 is 15 amino acids long. The junction had 7 bases not matched to a gene; V was cut back by 2 bases and J by 2 bases. The germline V gene has CDR1 SGHRS and CDR2 YFSETQ. Here the CDR3 reads CASSFKAGKTYEQYF. The CDR3 DNA reads TGCGCCAGCAGCTTTAAAGCGGGAAAAACCTACGAGCAGTACTTC.

The sample holds a few counts of this clone. The rearrangement joins TRBV6-6 to TRBJ1-5; no firm D call. Germline V lookup: CDR1 MNHNY, CDR2 SVGAGI (reference sequence). This CDR3 is 14 amino acids long. The ends were cut back, 0 bases at V and 4 bases at J, with 7 bases in the middle. The CDR3 here is CASSYSLTNQPQHF. As DNA, the CDR3 is TGTGCCAGCAGTTACTCGCTTACTAATCAGCCCCAGCATTTT.

The V gene is TRBV11-2, the J gene TRBJ2-1; the D is unclear. V was cut by 5 bases and J by 6 bases, with 17 bases left in between. This CDR3 comprises 15 residues. Per germline, CDR1 SGHAT and CDR2 FQNNGV. CDR3 DNA sequence: TGTGCCAGCAGCCCCTCCCTGGAGCCGGCCAATGAGCAGTTCTTC. This gives the protein CASSPSLEPANEQFF.

This chain connects TRBV2 to TRBJ1-5; D ambiguous. Germline V lookup: CDR1 SNHLY, CDR2 FYNNEI. Trimming took off 3 bases at V and 5 bases at J, with 11 bases between the two ends. The CDR3 covers 14 residues. The CDR3 loop reads CASSESSSYQPQHF. In nucleotides, the CDR3 is TGTGCCAGCAGTGAGTCGAGCAGCTATCAGCCCCAGCATTTT. The full variable domain, its missing parts supplied by reference TRBV2 and TRBJ1-5, is EPEVTQTPSHQVTQMGQEVILRCVPISNHLYFYWYRQILGQKVEFLVSFYNNEISEKSEIFDDQFSVERPDGSNFTLKIRSTKLEDSAMYFCASSESSSYQPQHFGDGTRLSIL.

The genes are TRBV9 and TRBJ2-3; possible D gene TRBD2, 6 bases. The CDR3 contains 17 residues. Germline V gives CDR1 SGDLS, CDR2 YYNGEE. The ends were cut back, 0 bases at V and 0 bases at J, with 14 bases in the middle. As DNA, the CDR3 is TGTGCCAGCAGCGTAGATGCTAGCGTATACAGCACAGATACGCAGTATTTT. It encodes CASSVDASVYSTDTQYF.

This sequence joins TRBV15 and TRBJ1-1; D is ambiguous. The length of the CDR3 is 12 residues. Germline assignment: CDR1 LNHNV and CDR2 YYDKDF (reference sequence). V was cut by 3 bases and J by 6 bases, with 8 bases left in between. The DNA of the CDR3 is TGTGCCACCAGCAGGGTTATCGCTGAAGCTTTCTTT. It encodes CATSRVIAEAFF.

This chain uses TRBV11-1 with TRBJ2-7; D ambiguous. CDR3 size: 14 residues. Trimming shortened V by 10 bases and J by 2 bases, and 18 bases separated the two germline ends. Germline CDR1 and CDR2: SGHAT and FQDESV (reference sequence). In DNA, the CDR3 is TGTGCCAACTCAAACAGCCACCTCACCTACGAGCAGTACTTC. It specifies CANSNSHLTYEQYF.

The CDR3 sequence: CASSERGGAEGYGYTF. In nucleotides, the CDR3 is TGTGCCAGCAGTGAAAGGGGGGGCGCAGAAGGCTATGGCTACACCTTC. The chain combines TRBV6-1 with TRBJ1-2, with D possibly being TRBD1 (6 bases). Germline V gene sequence: CDR1 MNHNS, CDR2 SASEGT. This CDR3 comprises 16 residues. The V and J ends lost 2 bases and 4 bases respectively, with 17 bases between them.

This clone appeared a single time. This chain links TRBV9 with TRBJ2-3; D is uncertain. The germline CDR1 and CDR2 sequences are SGDLS and YYNGEE. Trimming pared 4 bases from V and 7 bases from J, leaving 10 bases between. The CDR3 runs to 12 residues. This CDR3 reads CASSKRLNTQYF. The CDR3, as DNA: TGTGCCAGCAGCAAACGCCTAAATACGCAGTATTTT.